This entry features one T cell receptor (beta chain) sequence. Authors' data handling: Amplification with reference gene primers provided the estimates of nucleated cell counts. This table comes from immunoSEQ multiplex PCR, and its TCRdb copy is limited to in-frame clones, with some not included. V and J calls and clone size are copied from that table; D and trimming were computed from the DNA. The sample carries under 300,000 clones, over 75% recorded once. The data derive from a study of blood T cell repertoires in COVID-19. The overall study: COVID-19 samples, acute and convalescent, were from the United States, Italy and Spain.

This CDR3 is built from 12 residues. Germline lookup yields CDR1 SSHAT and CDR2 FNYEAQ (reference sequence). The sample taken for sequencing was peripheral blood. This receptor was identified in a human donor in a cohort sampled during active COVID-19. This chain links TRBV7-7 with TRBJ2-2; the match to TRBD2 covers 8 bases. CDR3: CASRAGGGELFF. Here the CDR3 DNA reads TGTGCTAGCCGCGCGGGAGGTGGGGAGCTGTTTTTT.